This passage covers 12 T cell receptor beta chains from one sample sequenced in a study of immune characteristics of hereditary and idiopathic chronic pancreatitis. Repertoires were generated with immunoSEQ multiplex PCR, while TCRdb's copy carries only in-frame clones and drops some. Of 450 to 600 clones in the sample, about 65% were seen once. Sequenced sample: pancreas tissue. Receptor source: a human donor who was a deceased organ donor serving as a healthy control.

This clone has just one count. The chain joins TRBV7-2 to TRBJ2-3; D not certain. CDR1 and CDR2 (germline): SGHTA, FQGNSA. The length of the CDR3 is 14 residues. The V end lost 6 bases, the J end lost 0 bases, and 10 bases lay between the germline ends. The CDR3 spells CASSLVRSTDTQYF. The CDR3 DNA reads TGTGCCAGCAGTCTAGTGAGGAGCACAGATACGCAGTATTTT.

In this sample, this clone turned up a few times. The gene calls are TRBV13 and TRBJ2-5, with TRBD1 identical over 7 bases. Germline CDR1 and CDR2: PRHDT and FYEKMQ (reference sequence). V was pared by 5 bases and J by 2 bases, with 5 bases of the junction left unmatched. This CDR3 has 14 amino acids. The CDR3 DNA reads TGTGCCAGCAGCGCTCTGGGACAGCAAGAGACCCAGTACTTC. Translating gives CASSALGQQETQYF.

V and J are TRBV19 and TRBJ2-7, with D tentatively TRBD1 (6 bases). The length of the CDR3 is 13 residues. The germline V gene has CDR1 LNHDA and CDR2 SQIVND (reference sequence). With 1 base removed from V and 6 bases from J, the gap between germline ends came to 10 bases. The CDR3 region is CASSIGNRAEQYF. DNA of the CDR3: TGTGCCAGTAGTATAGGAAACAGGGCCGAGCAGTACTTC.

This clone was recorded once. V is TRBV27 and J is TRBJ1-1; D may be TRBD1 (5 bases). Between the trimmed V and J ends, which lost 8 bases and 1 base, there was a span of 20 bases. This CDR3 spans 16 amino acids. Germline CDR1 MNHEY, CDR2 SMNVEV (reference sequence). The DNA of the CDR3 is TGTGCCAGCTATACCCGGGATCCTGGGGCGAACACTGAAGCTTTCTTT. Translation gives CASYTRDPGANTEAFF.

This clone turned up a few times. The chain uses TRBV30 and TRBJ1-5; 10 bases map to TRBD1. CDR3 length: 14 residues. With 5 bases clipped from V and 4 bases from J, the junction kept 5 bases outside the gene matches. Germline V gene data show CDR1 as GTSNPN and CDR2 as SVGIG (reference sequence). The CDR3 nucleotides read TGTGCCTGGGCGGGGGGACAGGGGAATCAGCCCCAGCATTTT. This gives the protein CAWAGGQGNQPQHF.

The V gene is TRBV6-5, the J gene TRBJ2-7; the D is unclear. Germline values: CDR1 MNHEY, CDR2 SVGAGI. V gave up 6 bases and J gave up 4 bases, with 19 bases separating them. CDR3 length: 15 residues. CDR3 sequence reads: CASRPTSSPVYEQYF. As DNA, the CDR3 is TGTGCCAGCAGGCCGACCTCTTCCCCCGTTTACGAGCAGTACTTC.

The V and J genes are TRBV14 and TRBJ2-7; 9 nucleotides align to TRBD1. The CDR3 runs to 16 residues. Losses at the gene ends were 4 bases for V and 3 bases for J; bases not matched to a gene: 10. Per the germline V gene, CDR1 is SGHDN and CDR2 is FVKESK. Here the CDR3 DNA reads TGTGCCAGCAGCCTACTTGGGACAGGGAACTTCTACGAGCAGTACTTC. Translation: CASSLLGTGNFYEQYF.

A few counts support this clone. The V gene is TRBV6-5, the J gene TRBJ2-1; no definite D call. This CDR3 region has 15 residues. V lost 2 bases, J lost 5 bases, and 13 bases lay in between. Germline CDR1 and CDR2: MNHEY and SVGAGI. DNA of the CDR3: TGTGCCAGCAGTTACCACCCATCGAGCAACAATGAGCAGTTCTTC. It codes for CASSYHPSSNNEQFF.

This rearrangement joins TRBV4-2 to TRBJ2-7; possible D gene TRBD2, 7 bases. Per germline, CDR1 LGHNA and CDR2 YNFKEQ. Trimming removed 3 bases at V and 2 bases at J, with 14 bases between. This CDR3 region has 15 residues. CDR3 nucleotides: TGTGCCAGCAGCCAGGGAGGGGGGGATACCTACGAGCAGTACTTC. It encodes CASSQGGGDTYEQYF.

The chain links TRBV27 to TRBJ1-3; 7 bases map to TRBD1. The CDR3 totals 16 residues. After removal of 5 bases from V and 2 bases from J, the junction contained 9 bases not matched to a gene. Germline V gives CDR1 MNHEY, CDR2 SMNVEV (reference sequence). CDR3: CASSQDLRGTGNTIYF. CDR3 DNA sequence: TGTGCCAGCAGTCAAGACCTCAGGGGGACTGGAAACACCATATATTTT.

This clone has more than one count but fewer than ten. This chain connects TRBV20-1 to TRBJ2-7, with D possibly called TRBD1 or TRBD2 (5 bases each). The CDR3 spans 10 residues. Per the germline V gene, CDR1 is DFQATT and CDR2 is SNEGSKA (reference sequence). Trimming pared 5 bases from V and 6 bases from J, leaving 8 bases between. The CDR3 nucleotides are TGCAGTGCTGGGACGGCCGAGCAGTACTTC. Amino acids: CSAGTAEQYF.

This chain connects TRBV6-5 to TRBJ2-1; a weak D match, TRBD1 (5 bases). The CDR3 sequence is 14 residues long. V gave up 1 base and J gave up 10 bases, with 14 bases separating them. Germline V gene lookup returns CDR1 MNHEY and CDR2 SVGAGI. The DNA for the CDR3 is TGTGCCAGCAGTTACTATACAGGTCATCGGGAGCAGTTCTTC. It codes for CASSYYTGHREQFF.